The 8 T cell receptor beta chains listed next were all sequenced from one sample in a study of PD-L1 blockade in urothelial cancer. Time point: peripheral blood 6 weeks after treatment start. Assay used: immunoSEQ multiplex PCR; TCRdb lists only in-frame clones, some missing. Of around 53,000 clones listed, around 85% were seen once; the top ten hold 1.9%. This sample comprised PBMCs, obtained around atezolizumab (anti-PD-L1) treatment. Every receptor here comes from a man in his fifties with urothelial cancer.

V is TRBV5-1 and J is TRBJ2-7; 13 nucleotides align to TRBD2. CDR3 length: 17 residues. Per the germline V gene, CDR1 is SGHRS and CDR2 is YFSETQ. Losses at the gene ends were 4 bases for V and 0 bases for J; bases not matched to a gene: 7. CDR3 in amino acids: CASSPGLAGTLSYEQYF. The CDR3 bases are TGCGCCAGCAGCCCGGGACTAGCGGGGACCCTCTCCTACGAGCAGTACTTC. Full variable domain (outside the CDR3, taken from reference TRBV5-1 and TRBJ2-7): KAGVTQTPRYLIKTRGQQVTLSCSPISGHRSVSWYQQTPGQGLQFLFEYFSETQRNKGNFPGRFSGRQFSNSRSEMNVSTLELGDSALYLCASSPGLAGTLSYEQYFGPGTRLTVT.

The gene calls are TRBV7-9 and TRBJ2-7, with D possibly being TRBD2 (6 bases). Germline CDR1 reads SEHNR; CDR2 reads FQNEAQ (reference sequence). The V end was cut by 6 bases, the J end by 3 bases, with 24 bases between. The CDR3 spans 17 residues. The CDR3 DNA sequence: TGTGCCAGCAGACCCACCGGGAGCCTTGGCAATAGCTACGAGCAGTACTTC. It specifies CASRPTGSLGNSYEQYF.

This rearrangement joins TRBV30 to TRBJ2-4; TRBD2 agrees at 13 bases. The germline V gene has CDR1 GTSNPN and CDR2 SVGIG (reference sequence). This CDR3 region has 18 residues. V dropped 2 bases and J dropped 0; count of bases not matched to a gene: 7. The CDR3 DNA follows: TGTGCCTGGAGTCCGTGGACTAGCGGGAGTTTAGCCAAAAACATTCAGTACTTC. Encoded protein: CAWSPWTSGSLAKNIQYF.

The CDR3 region has the DNA TGTGCCAGCAGTGTAGGGGAAGGCTACACCTTC. Translated: CASSVGEGYTF. V is TRBV6-6 and J is TRBJ1-2, with D perhaps matching TRBD1 (5 bases). Germline CDR1 is MNHNY and CDR2 is SVGAGI (reference sequence). The V and J ends lost 5 bases and 8 bases respectively, with 9 bases between them. This CDR3 spans 11 amino acids.

The gene calls are TRBV19 and TRBJ1-3; tentatively, D is TRBD1 (5 bases). Per the germline V gene, CDR1 is LNHDA and CDR2 is SQIVND (reference sequence). V gave up 5 bases and J gave up 0 bases, with 11 bases separating them. This CDR3 is 15 amino acids long. CDR3 loop: CASSYRSNSGNTIYF. For the CDR3, the DNA is TGTGCCAGTAGTTACAGGTCAAACTCTGGAAACACCATATATTTT.

Worth noting for this clone: The junction does not match germline at one end; this may be a read error. The sample contains more than one DNA sequence encoding this CDR3. V usage is TRBV28 and J usage is TRBJ2-2; the D gene is possibly TRBD1 (5 bases). Germline CDR1 reads MDHEN; CDR2 reads SYDVKM. CDR3 size: 15 residues. CDR3 region: CASRPTGRNTGELFF. CDR3 bases: TGTGCCAGCAGACCTACAGGAAGAAACACCGGAGAGCTGTTTTTT.

The chain has TRBV10-2 and TRBJ1-1; maybe TRBD1 (5 bases). The CDR3 spans 12 residues. Germline-derived CDR1 and CDR2 are WSHSY and SAAADI. V was trimmed by 2 bases and J by 8 bases, leaving 9 bases between them. For the CDR3, the DNA is TGCGCCAGCAGTGAGACGACAGCCGAAGCTTTCTTT. Its protein is CASSETTAEAFF.

This chain uses TRBV5-1 with TRBJ1-5; 9 bases match TRBD1. Germline-derived CDR1 and CDR2 are SGHRS and YFSETQ. The CDR3 runs 16 residues. Trimming took 4 bases from V and 1 from J; bases not matched to a gene: 6. The CDR3 region is CASSEGQGMSNQPQHF. The CDR3 bases are TGCGCCAGCAGCGAGGGACAGGGAATGAGCAATCAGCCCCAGCATTTT. Based on the CDR3 plus reference TRBV5-1 and TRBJ1-5, the full variable domain is KAGVTQTPRYLIKTRGQQVTLSCSPISGHRSVSWYQQTPGQGLQFLFEYFSETQRNKGNFPGRFSGRQFSNSRSEMNVSTLELGDSALYLCASSEGQGMSNQPQHFGDGTRLSIL.